These T cell receptor beta chains were read from a single sample in a study of blood T cell repertoires in COVID-19. Clones were read by immunoSEQ multiplex PCR, and TCRdb kept only the in-frame ones, dropping some. This repertoire shows around 250,000 clones, roughly 89% found once; its top ten account for roughly 1.4%. Sequencing input: peripheral blood. These receptors all come from a woman in her thirties or forties who had recovered from COVID-19. The CDR3 runs from the conserved cysteine through the conserved F or W.

TRBJ1-2,TRBV28,CATTGRGYGYTF
TRBJ2-7,TRBV9,CASSPGRFGSYEQYF
TRBJ2-2,TRBV10-1,CASSRGGRFGTGELFF
TRBJ1-6,TRBV6-5,CASSLPTVYSPLHF
TRBJ1-6,TRBV12-3/TRBV12-4,CASSDSYNSPLHF
TRBJ1-5,TRBV2,CASSGRYNQPQHF
TRBJ2-3,TRBV7-9,CASSRGSGGLSDTQYF
TRBJ1-1,TRBV10-3,CAISEDSYTEAFF
TRBJ2-1,TRBV21-1,CATLAGGTYNEQFF
TRBJ1-6,TRBV10-2,CASRSGQGNFVSSPLHF
TRBJ2-1,TRBV2,CASSVERGGGTEQFF
TRBJ2-2,TRBV2,CASSLEAHTGELFF
TRBJ2-1,TRBV15,CATSRDAGGRNEQFF
TRBJ2-3,TRBV11-2,CASSLGVPGFLLTQYF
TRBJ2-7,TRBV30,CAWRWGQSSYEQYF
TRBJ1-1,TRBV28,CASSLGARGAFF
TRBJ1-2,TRBV5-1,CASSPLRGQGNYGYTF
TRBJ1-1,TRBV19,CASSIAGTGEGFF
TRBJ2-1,TRBV6-5,CASSWTGREGYEQFF
TRBJ2-2,TRBV6-5,CASRPGTGVAGELFF
TRBJ2-7,TRBV5-5,CASSKGTGEDYEQYF
TRBJ1-5,TRBV3-1/TRBV3-2,CASSPLEAGGQPQHF
TRBJ2-3,TRBV11-2,CASSLRRAPDTQYF
TRBJ2-5,TRBV25-1,CASKKGQYTQYF
TRBJ2-7,TRBV7-2,CASSLAFSGLYEQYF
TRBJ1-5,TRBV19,CASSIPPGQREQPQHF
TRBJ1-1,TRBV5-4,CASRQGQGGTEAFF
TRBJ2-1,TRBV24-1,CATSGSDAYNEQFF